A selection of T cell receptor beta chains follows, all from one sample in a study of shared clonotypes between healthy human individuals. Libraries were prepared by immunoSEQ multiplex PCR; TCRdb keeps only in-frame clonotypes and omits some of them. The sample consists of fewer than 1.6 million clones, approximately 98.5% of them appearing once. Sample: naive CD4+ T cells sorted from blood. All receptors come from a man under 40 in good health. Both conserved end residues are part of each CDR3. D genes are given only for firm matches. Not all rows give a size; the values are once, few, many and, for expanded clones, a class.

DNA,CDR3,length,V,size,D,J
TGCAGCGTTGCGGGAGCGGGGGAGACCCAGTACTTC,CSVAGAGETQYF,12,TRBV29-1,-,TRBD2,TRBJ2-5
TGCGCCAGCAGCCTCCGGGGGACAACTAATGAAAAACTGTTTTTT,CASSLRGTTNEKLFF,15,TRBV5-1,-,-,TRBJ1-4
TGTGCCAGCAGGGGACAGGAGGGACTGAACACTGAAGCTTTCTTT,CASRGQEGLNTEAFF,15,TRBV6-5,once,TRBD1,TRBJ1-1
TGTGCCAGCAGTTTATTCTCAGGGGCCCACGAGCAGTACTTC,CASSLFSGAHEQYF,14,TRBV28,-,-,TRBJ2-7
TGTGCCAGCTCAACGACGGTAAACACCGGGGAGCTGTTTTTT,CASSTTVNTGELFF,14,TRBV18,-,-,TRBJ2-2
TGTGCCAGCAGCGGGACTAGGAACACCGGGGAGCTGTTTTTT,CASSGTRNTGELFF,14,TRBV27,-,TRBD2,TRBJ2-2
TGTGCCAGCAGCTACCACCGGGACAGGGGCGTTAACTATGGCTACACCTTC,CASSYHRDRGVNYGYTF,17,TRBV7-4,-,TRBD1,TRBJ1-2
TGTGCCAGCTCACGCCTGGACAGGGAACGATATGGCTACACCTTC,CASSRLDRERYGYTF,15,TRBV18,-,TRBD1,TRBJ1-2
TGCGCCAGCAGCTGGGCTAGCGGGGGAACCTACGAGCAGTACTTC,CASSWASGGTYEQYF,15,TRBV5-1,-,TRBD2,TRBJ2-7
TGCAGTGCTAGTGACAGGGGCACCCTGTTTTTT,CSASDRGTLFF,11,TRBV20-1,-,TRBD1,TRBJ1-4
TGTGCCAGCAGCCGCGGGGCGGAGACCCAGTACTTC,CASSRGAETQYF,12,TRBV11-3,-,-,TRBJ2-5
TGTGCCAGCAGACTACCAGGCGCATTCTACGAGCAGTACTTC,CASRLPGAFYEQYF,14,TRBV6-1,-,-,TRBJ2-7
TGTGCCACGAGCCCTGGGGGGGGTCAGCCCCAGCATTTT,CATSPGGGQPQHF,13,TRBV28,-,-,TRBJ1-5
TGTGCCAGCAGTTTGTCCCCTGGCGCAGGGTCCTTGGGAGAGACCCAGTACTTC,CASSLSPGAGSLGETQYF,18,TRBV27,-,-,TRBJ2-5
TGTGCCAGCAGTTTGGGTAGAATGATCTACGAGCAGTACTTC,CASSLGRMIYEQYF,14,TRBV28,-,-,TRBJ2-7
TGTGCCACCGGGGGAAGGGGAGCTGGGGCCAACGTCCTGACTTTC,CATGGRGAGANVLTF,15,TRBV19,-,-,TRBJ2-6
TGCAGCGTTGCGGTGGGAGCTTCGGATCCGGACATTCAGTACTTC,CSVAVGASDPDIQYF,15,TRBV29-1,-,-,TRBJ2-4
TGTGCCAGCAGCCCGCCGGGAAACACCGGGGAGCTGTTTTTT,CASSPPGNTGELFF,14,TRBV5-4,-,-,TRBJ2-2
TGTGCCAGTAGTATTGGGCTCCAGCAGTACTTC,CASSIGLQQYF,11,TRBV19,-,-,TRBJ2-7
TGCGCCAGCTTATTCGGGACAGGAACCGGGGAGCTGTTTTTT,CASLFGTGTGELFF,14,TRBV5-1,-,TRBD1,TRBJ2-2
TGTGCCAGTAGTGTTAGACCCGGGACTAGCGGACCGGAGACCCAGTACTTC,CASSVRPGTSGPETQYF,17,TRBV19,-,TRBD2,TRBJ2-5
TGTGCCAGCAGCTCTTCCGGGGCCGGGGCTGCATGGGGCGAGCAGTACTTC,CASSSSGAGAAWGEQYF,17,TRBV5-6,-,-,TRBJ2-7
TGTGCCAGCAGCGAACAGGGGTTGGTCTCCCAAGAGACCCAGTACTTC,CASSEQGLVSQETQYF,16,TRBV9,-,TRBD1,TRBJ2-5
TGTGCCAGCAGCCGGGGCAGCGGGAGGGCCGGAGAGACCCAGTACTTC,CASSRGSGRAGETQYF,16,TRBV7-8,-,TRBD2,TRBJ2-5
TGTGCCAGCATACACAGGGGGTCTCCCTACGAGCAGTACTTC,CASIHRGSPYEQYF,14,TRBV28,-,TRBD1,TRBJ2-7
TGTGCCAGCAGCTTCACTGAGGGGACTGAAGCTTTCTTT,CASSFTEGTEAFF,13,TRBV5-4,-,-,TRBJ1-1
TGTGCCAGCAGTTCCCGAGTCGGTCTAGAGTTGGAGTTCTTC,CASSSRVGLELEFF,14,TRBV6-1,-,-,TRBJ2-1
TGCGCCAGCAGCCGACAACAGGGGGCGCAGATCTGGAACACTGAAGCTTTCTTT,CASSRQQGAQIWNTEAFF,18,TRBV5-1,-,TRBD1,TRBJ1-1
TGTGCCAGCAGCCAGACCTGGGGGACCTACGAGCAGTACTTC,CASSQTWGTYEQYF,14,TRBV7-9,-,-,TRBJ2-7